These T cell receptor beta chains were read from a single sample in a study of blood T cell repertoires in COVID-19. Sequenced by immunoSEQ multiplex PCR; TCRdb stores in-frame clones only, minus some. The sample carries 100,000 or so clones, roughly 85% recorded once. The specimen was PBMCs or T cells enriched from blood (not recorded which). These receptors were taken from a woman between 50 and 59 years old who had recovered from COVID-19. Both conserved end residues are part of each CDR3. D genes are given only for firm matches. The size field is filled for only some rows; it gives once, few, many or a size class.

cdr3_nt cdr3_aa d_call j_call clone_size v_call
TGTGCCAGCAGCTTTCTGGGACAGGGCCTCTACAATGAGCAGTTCTTC CASSFLGQGLYNEQFF TRBD1 TRBJ2-1 - TRBV7-3
TGTGCCAGCAGCTTTGGGACATCGATTAGCTTTAGGGCCAACGTCCTGACTTTC CASSFGTSISFRANVLTF - TRBJ2-6 - TRBV7-9
TGTGCCAGCAGTTTCCAGGGTTCTGGCTACACCTTC CASSFQGSGYTF - TRBJ1-2 - TRBV12-3/TRBV12-4
TGCGCCAGCAGCCAAGGTCCCGGACTTAGCTACAATGAGCAGTTCTTC CASSQGPGLSYNEQFF - TRBJ2-1 - TRBV4-1
TGTGCCAGCAGTGTAGTACTAGCGGGAAGGGGCGGGGAGCTGTTTTTT CASSVVLAGRGGELFF TRBD2 TRBJ2-2 - TRBV6-1
TGCGCCAGCAGCTTCACCTACACTACAGGGGCCTACGAGCAGTACTTC CASSFTYTTGAYEQYF TRBD1 TRBJ2-7 - TRBV5-1
TGTGCCAGCAGTTTAGGGTCAGGTGAAAAACTGTTTTTT CASSLGSGEKLFF - TRBJ1-4 few TRBV28
TGTGCCAGTAGCCCGGACAGAAACTACGAGCAGTACTTC CASSPDRNYEQYF - TRBJ2-7 - TRBV19
TGTGCCAGCTCAGATTCGGGGCGGGAGCTCCGAAATGAGCAGTTCTTC CASSDSGRELRNEQFF TRBD2 TRBJ2-1 few TRBV18
TGTGCCAGTAGCAACTTTGGGACAGTGGGCTATGGCTACACCTTC CASSNFGTVGYGYTF TRBD1 TRBJ1-2 - TRBV19
TGTGCCAGTACAAGTAATCTCCGCGGTGAGCAGTTCTTC CASTSNLRGEQFF - TRBJ2-1 - TRBV19
TGCACCAGCAGCTTGACCCAGGGTTTCGGCGGGGAGCTGTTTTTT CTSSLTQGFGGELFF - TRBJ2-2 once TRBV5-1
TGCGCCAGCAGTGCGACGACTAGCGCCGAGCAGTACTTC CASSATTSAEQYF TRBD2 TRBJ2-7 - TRBV10-1
TGTGCCATCAGTGCCGAGTACGGCGGGGAGCTGTTTTTT CAISAEYGGELFF - TRBJ2-2 - TRBV10-3
TGTGCCAGCAGCCAAGTTTTCTCAGCGGGAAGGTACAATGAGCAGTTCTTC CASSQVFSAGRYNEQFF TRBD2 TRBJ2-1 - TRBV14
TGTGCCAGCAGGGACAGCGCCACAAATTCACCCCTCCACTTT CASRDSATNSPLHF - TRBJ1-6 once TRBV6-4
TGTGCCAGCAACATCCCCGGGGTTGAAAAACTGTTTTTT CASNIPGVEKLFF - TRBJ1-4 - TRBV28
TGCGCCAGCAGCAAATCCGGGACACTGAACACTGAAGCTTTCTTT CASSKSGTLNTEAFF - TRBJ1-1 - TRBV5-1
TGCGCCAGCAGCTTGGCCTCAGAGAACACTGAAGCTTTCTTT CASSLASENTEAFF - TRBJ1-1 - TRBV5-1
TGCGCCAGCAGCTCCCTAGCGGGAGACACAGATACGCAGTATTTT CASSSLAGDTDTQYF TRBD2 TRBJ2-3 - TRBV5-1
TGCAGCGCTGGCCCACAGGCGTCCTCTGGAAACACCATATATTTT CSAGPQASSGNTIYF - TRBJ1-3 - TRBV29-1
TGTGCCAGCTCACCTGACAGGGGGCCTGGAAACACCATATATTTT CASSPDRGPGNTIYF TRBD1 TRBJ1-3 - TRBV18
TGTGCCAGCAGCGTTACAGGGAACACTGAAGCTTTCTTT CASSVTGNTEAFF - TRBJ1-1 - TRBV9
TGTGCCTGGAGACTAACAGGGGGGAAGGGGCAGTACTTC CAWRLTGGKGQYF TRBD1 TRBJ2-7 once TRBV30
TGTGCCAGCAGTTTCACCGGGAACAATGAGCAGTTCTTC CASSFTGNNEQFF - TRBJ2-1 once TRBV28
TGCGCCAGCACCGGGACTAGCGGGGGTATCGGGGAGCTGTTTTTT CASTGTSGGIGELFF TRBD2 TRBJ2-2 - TRBV10-1
TGTGCCAGCAGTTTGGGACAGGAGCCGAATGAGCAGTTCTTC CASSLGQEPNEQFF TRBD1 TRBJ2-1 - TRBV28
TGTGCCAGCAGAACAGGGGCCCTTGGCCCTGAAGCTTTCTTT CASRTGALGPEAFF TRBD1 TRBJ1-1 - TRBV27
TGTGCCAGCGCGGTGTATAAGGAGACCCAGTACTTC CASAVYKETQYF - TRBJ2-5 - TRBV12-3/TRBV12-4
TGCAGCGCTTCCGGGACAACCTACACCGGGGAGCTGTTTTTT CSASGTTYTGELFF - TRBJ2-2 - TRBV29-1
TGTGCCAGCAGCTTACGCGGGAGGACAGACAATGAGCAGTTCTTC CASSLRGRTDNEQFF TRBD2 TRBJ2-1 - TRBV7-9
TGTGCCAGCGATCGCCCGGGCGGGAGCACAGATACGCAGTATTTT CASDRPGGSTDTQYF - TRBJ2-3 - TRBV7-8